A selection of T cell receptor beta chains follows, all from one sample in a study of CD8 T cells in Susac syndrome. Via MiXCR, TCRdb re-called the immunoSEQ multiplex PCR reads, giving one row per CDR3 protein. This sample has some 50,000 distinct CDR3 sequences, with approximately 95% found just once. The sample was CD8+ T cells from PBMCs. The receptors derive from a human donor with Susac syndrome. Both conserved end residues are part of each CDR3. The D gene is left open where the match is weak. The size entry is marked missing in some rows and otherwise reads once, few, many or a size class.

j_call d_call clone_size cdr3_length v_call cdr3_aa cdr3_nt
TRBJ1-2 NA NA 10 TRBV30 CAWRGAGYTF TGTGCCTGGAGGGGGGCTGGCTACACCTTC
TRBJ2-7 TRBD2 NA 14 TRBV5-4 CASSSTTSGPRWYF TGTGCCAGCAGCTCGACGACTAGCGGGCCCCGCTGGTACTTC
TRBJ2-6 NA NA 16 TRBV13 CASSSRQDSGANVLTF TGTGCCAGCAGCTCCCGACAGGACTCTGGGGCCAACGTCCTGACTTTC
TRBJ1-2 NA NA 14 TRBV25-1 CASSDWKEIYGYTF TGTGCCAGCAGTGATTGGAAGGAAATCTATGGCTACACCTTC
TRBJ2-7 NA NA 16 TRBV3-1 CASSQALGRTSYEQYF TGTGCCAGCAGCCAGGCCCTTGGCAGGACCTCCTACGAGCAGTACTTC
TRBJ1-5 NA NA 14 TRBV30 CAWSETGSSQPQHF TGTGCCTGGAGTGAAACAGGGTCAAGTCAGCCCCAGCATTTT
TRBJ2-3 NA NA 13 TRBV9 CASSVEWEDTQYF TGTGCCAGCAGCGTAGAGTGGGAAGATACGCAGTATTTT
TRBJ2-7 NA once 13 TRBV28 CASSLGVTYEQYF TGTGCCAGCAGTTTGGGGGTAACCTACGAGCAGTACTTC
TRBJ1-1 TRBD1 NA 16 TRBV20-1 CSARDRGRWEKTEAFF TGCAGTGCTAGGGACAGGGGGCGCTGGGAGAAGACTGAAGCTTTCTTT
TRBJ2-3 NA NA 12 TRBV7-8 CASRSITDTQYF TGTGCCAGCAGATCAATCACAGATACGCAGTATTTT
TRBJ2-7 TRBD2 NA 15 TRBV20-1 CSARDLRGDYYEQYF TGCAGTGCTAGAGATTTGCGGGGGGACTACTACGAGCAGTACTTC
TRBJ2-5 TRBD2 NA 16 TRBV9 CASSVERTSGGGTQYF TGTGCCAGCAGCGTAGAACGGACTAGCGGGGGAGGGACCCAGTACTTC
TRBJ2-7 TRBD2 NA 12 TRBV13 CASSSGGNEQYF TGTGCCAGCAGCTCGGGGGGTAACGAGCAGTACTTC
TRBJ1-6 TRBD1 NA 14 TRBV7-9 CASSLGTGNSPLHF TGTGCCAGCAGCTTAGGGACAGGCAATTCACCCCTCCACTTT
TRBJ2-1 NA few 16 TRBV7-8 CASSLVSRGAHNEQFF TGTGCCAGCAGCCTTGTATCCCGGGGGGCCCACAATGAGCAGTTCTTC
TRBJ2-5 NA NA 11 TRBV20-1 CSGQQQETQYF TGCAGTGGCCAGCAGCAAGAGACCCAGTACTTC
TRBJ2-1 NA NA 15 TRBV7-9 CASSLGGSPHNEQFF TGTGCCAGCAGCTTAGGAGGTAGTCCTCACAATGAGCAGTTCTTC
TRBJ2-1 TRBD2 NA 15 TRBV29-1 CSVEGLAGSYNEQFF TGCAGCGTTGAAGGACTAGCGGGGTCCTACAATGAGCAGTTCTTC
TRBJ2-7 NA NA 11 TRBV29-1 CSVGRNYEQYF TGCAGCGTTGGCCGCAACTACGAGCAGTACTTC
TRBJ1-5 NA NA 12 TRBV28 CASSFDNQPQHF TGTGCCAGCAGTTTTGACAATCAGCCCCAGCATTTT
TRBJ2-7 TRBD1 NA 14 TRBV20-1 CSAAGTGRSYEQYF TGCAGTGCTGCCGGGACAGGGCGTTCCTACGAGCAGTACTTC
TRBJ2-1 NA NA 15 TRBV9 CASSQGGGLYNEQFF TGTGCCAGCAGCCAGGGAGGGGGACTCTACAATGAGCAGTTCTTC
TRBJ2-7 NA NA 15 TRBV6-5 CASSYAGESPYEQYF TGTGCCAGCAGTTACGCTGGGGAAAGTCCCTACGAGCAGTACTTC
TRBJ1-1 NA NA 14 TRBV7-8 CASSLLTGAAEAFF TGTGCCAGCAGCTTATTGACGGGCGCGGCTGAAGCTTTCTTT
TRBJ2-5 NA NA 14 TRBV7-6 CASSLGSGQETQYF TGTGCCAGCAGCCTAGGTTCTGGCCAAGAGACCCAGTACTTC
TRBJ1-1 NA NA 11 TRBV12-3/TRBV12-4 CASSYDAEAFF TGTGCCAGCAGTTACGACGCTGAAGCTTTCTTT
TRBJ1-2 NA NA 16 TRBV20-1 CSARLDEYGAKGGYTF TGCAGTGCTCGACTTGACGAATATGGTGCCAAGGGAGGCTACACCTTC
TRBJ2-1 TRBD1 NA 14 TRBV4-1 CASSQDPRGPGQFF TGCGCCAGCAGCCAAGATCCGAGGGGGCCAGGGCAGTTCTTC